This entry describes one T cell receptor (beta chain). Enrolled through a virtual design, the participants were between 18 and 89 years of age and came from about two dozen US areas. Researchers sorted participants into cohorts using their self-reported clinical history. V was clipped by 5 bases and J by 0 bases, with 13 bases between them. This CDR3 is 16 amino acids long. Germline V gives CDR1 MDHEN, CDR2 SYDVKM. This specimen comes from a study of blood T cell repertoires in COVID-19. Method: immunoSEQ multiplex PCR; TCRdb's copy keeps in-frame clones and lacks some. Among about 240,000 clones, more than 85% were seen once, and the ten largest hold roughly 10%.

The sequenced sample consisted of PBMCs or T cells enriched from blood (not recorded which). The sequence came from a man aged 35 to 55 who had recovered from COVID-19. V is TRBV28 and J is TRBJ2-2; a possible D gene is TRBD2 (5 bases). CDR3 nucleotide sequence: TGTGCCAGCAGTCTAGGGAGACCTACGAACACCGGGGAGCTGTTTTTT. Residues: CASSLGRPTNTGELFF.